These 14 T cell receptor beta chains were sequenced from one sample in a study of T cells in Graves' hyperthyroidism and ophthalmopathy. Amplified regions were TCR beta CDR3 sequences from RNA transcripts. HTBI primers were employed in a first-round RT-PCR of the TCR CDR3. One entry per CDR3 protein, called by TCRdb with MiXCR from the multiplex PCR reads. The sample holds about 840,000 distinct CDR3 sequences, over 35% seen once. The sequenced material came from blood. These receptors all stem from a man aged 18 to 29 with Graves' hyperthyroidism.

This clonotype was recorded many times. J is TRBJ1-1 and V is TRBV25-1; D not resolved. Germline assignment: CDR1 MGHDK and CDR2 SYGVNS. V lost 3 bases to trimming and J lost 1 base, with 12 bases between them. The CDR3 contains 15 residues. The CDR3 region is CASSEPGRGNTEAFF. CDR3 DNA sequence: TGTGCCAGCAGTGAGCCCGGCCGAGGGAACACTGAAGCTTTCTTT.

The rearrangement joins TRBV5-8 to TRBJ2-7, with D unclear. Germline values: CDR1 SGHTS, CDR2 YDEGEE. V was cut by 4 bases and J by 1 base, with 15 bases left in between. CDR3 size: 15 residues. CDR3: CASSPPGGNSYEQYF. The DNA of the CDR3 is TGTGCCAGCAGCCCGCCGGGTGGCAATTCCTACGAGCAGTACTTC.

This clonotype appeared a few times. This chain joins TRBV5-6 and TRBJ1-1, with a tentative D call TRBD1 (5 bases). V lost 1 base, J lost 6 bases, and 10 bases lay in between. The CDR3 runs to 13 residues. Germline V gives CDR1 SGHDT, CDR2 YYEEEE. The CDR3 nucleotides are TGTGCCAGCAGCTTGTCAGGGTTCCCTGAAGCTTTCTTT. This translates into CASSLSGFPEAFF.

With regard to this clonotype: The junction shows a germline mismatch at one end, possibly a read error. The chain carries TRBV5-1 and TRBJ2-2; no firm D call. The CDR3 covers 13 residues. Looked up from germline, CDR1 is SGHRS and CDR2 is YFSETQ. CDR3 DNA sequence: TGTGCCAGCAAAGGACCTTCCCCCGGGGAGCTGTTTTTT. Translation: CASKGPSPGELFF.

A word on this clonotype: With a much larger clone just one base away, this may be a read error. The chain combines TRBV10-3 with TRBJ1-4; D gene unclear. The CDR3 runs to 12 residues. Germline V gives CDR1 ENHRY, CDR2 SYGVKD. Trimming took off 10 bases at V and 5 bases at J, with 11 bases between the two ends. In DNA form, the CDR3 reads TGTGCCAGCGGGCTGTGGAATGAAAAACTGTTTTTT. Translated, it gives CASGLWNEKLFF.

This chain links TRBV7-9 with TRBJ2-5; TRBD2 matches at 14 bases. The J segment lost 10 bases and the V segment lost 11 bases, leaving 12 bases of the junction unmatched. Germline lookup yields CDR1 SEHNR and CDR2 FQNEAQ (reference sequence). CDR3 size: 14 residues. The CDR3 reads CAGETSGRAEGQYF. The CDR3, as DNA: TGTGCCGGGGAGACTAGCGGGAGGGCCGAAGGCCAGTACTTC.

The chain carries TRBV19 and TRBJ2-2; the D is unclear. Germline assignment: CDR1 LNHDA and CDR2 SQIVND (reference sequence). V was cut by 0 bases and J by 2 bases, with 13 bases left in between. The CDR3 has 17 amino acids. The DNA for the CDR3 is TGTGCCAGTAGTATAGAATCGAGGCAGGATAACACCGGGGAGCTGTTTTTT. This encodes CASSIESRQDNTGELFF.

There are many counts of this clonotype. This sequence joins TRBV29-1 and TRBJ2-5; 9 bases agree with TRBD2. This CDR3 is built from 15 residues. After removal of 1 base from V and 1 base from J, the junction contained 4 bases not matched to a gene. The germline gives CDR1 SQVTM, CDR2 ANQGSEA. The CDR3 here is CSVEAAGGAQETQYF. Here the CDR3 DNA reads TGCAGCGTTGAAGCGGCGGGAGGGGCCCAAGAGACCCAGTACTTC.

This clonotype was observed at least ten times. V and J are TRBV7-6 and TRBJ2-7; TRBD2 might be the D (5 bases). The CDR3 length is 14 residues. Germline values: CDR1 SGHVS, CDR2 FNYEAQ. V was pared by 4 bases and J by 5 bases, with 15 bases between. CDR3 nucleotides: TGTGCCAGCAGCTCTCCCGCACGAGGGAACGAGCAGTACTTC. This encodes CASSSPARGNEQYF.

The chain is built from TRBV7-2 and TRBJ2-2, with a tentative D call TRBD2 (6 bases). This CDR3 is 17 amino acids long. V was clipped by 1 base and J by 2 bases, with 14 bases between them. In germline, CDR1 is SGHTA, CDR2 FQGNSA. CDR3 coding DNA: TGTGCCAGCAGCTTAGAGGCCGGGACTGGAAACACCGGGGAGCTGTTTTTT. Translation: CASSLEAGTGNTGELFF.

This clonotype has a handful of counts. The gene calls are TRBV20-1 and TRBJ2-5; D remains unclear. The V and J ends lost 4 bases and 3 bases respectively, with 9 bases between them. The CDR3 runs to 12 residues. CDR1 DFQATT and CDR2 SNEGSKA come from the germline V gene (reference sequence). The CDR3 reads CSANLGEETQYF. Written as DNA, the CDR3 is TGCAGTGCTAACCTTGGGGAAGAGACCCAGTACTTC.

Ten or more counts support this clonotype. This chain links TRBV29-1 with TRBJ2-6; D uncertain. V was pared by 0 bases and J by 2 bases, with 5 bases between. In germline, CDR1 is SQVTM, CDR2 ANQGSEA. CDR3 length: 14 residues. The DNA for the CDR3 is TGCAGCGTTGAAGAGGGCCCTGGGGCCAACGTCCTGACTTTC. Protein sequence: CSVEEGPGANVLTF.

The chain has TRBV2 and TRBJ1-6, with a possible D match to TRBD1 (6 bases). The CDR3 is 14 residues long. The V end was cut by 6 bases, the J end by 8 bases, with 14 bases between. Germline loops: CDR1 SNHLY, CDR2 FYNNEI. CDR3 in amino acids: CASRPRGIDSPLHF. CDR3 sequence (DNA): TGTGCCAGCAGACCCAGGGGTATCGATTCACCCCTCCACTTT.

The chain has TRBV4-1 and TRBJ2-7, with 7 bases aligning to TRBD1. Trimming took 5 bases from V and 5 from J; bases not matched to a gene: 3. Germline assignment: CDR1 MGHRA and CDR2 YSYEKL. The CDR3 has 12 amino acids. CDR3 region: CASSRGPDEQYF. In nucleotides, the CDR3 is TGCGCCAGCAGCAGGGGGCCCGACGAGCAGTACTTC.